This TCR beta chain was obtained from a study of OX40 agonist ivuxolimab in advanced cancers. Overall study: The group had a mean age of approximately 60 years, ranged from about 20 to 79, and was just under 85% male. Whole-study results and caveats: It was not determined which antigens were specifically recognized by the peripheral T cells that had undergone clonal expansion. At 0.1 to 3.0 mg/kg, CD4+ and CD8+ blood T cells expanded clonally by week 6.

Using immunoSEQ multiplex PCR, the repertoire was profiled, and TCRdb retains in-frame clones only, with some absent. The sample has tens of thousands of clones; around 81% are singletons. Regarding this clone: Its antigen is unidentified.

The V gene's germline CDR1 is MNHEY and CDR2 SVGAGI. The CDR3 spans 15 residues. V dropped 5 bases and J dropped 5 bases, with 15 bases sitting between them. This clonotype was obtained from an adult with an advanced solid tumor such as melanoma, head and neck, liver or kidney cancer. The sample consisted of CD4+ or CD8+ T cells sorted from blood, taken in a trial of the OX40 agonist ivuxolimab. The chain links TRBV6-5 to TRBJ1-4; possible D gene TRBD1, 5 bases. The CDR3 loop reads CASSRPPGLNEKLFF. DNA for the CDR3: TGTGCCAGCAGTAGGCCCCCGGGACTCAATGAAAAACTGTTTTTT.